Presented here are 12 T cell receptor beta chains from one specimen sequenced in a study of graft-versus-host responses after intestinal transplantation. The data were produced by immunoSEQ multiplex PCR, yet TCRdb's version contains in-frame clones alone and is incomplete. The table shows about 41,000 clones, with around 96% occurring only once. Their specific antigens are unknown. The source material was unstimulated CD8+ T cells sorted from spleen or lymph node cells, sampled before transplant. These TCRs come from a human donor who was the organ donor for an intestinal transplant.

The V call is TRBV7-3, the J call TRBJ2-2, with TRBD2 matching 8 bases. The V segment lost 3 bases and the J segment 7 bases; nucleotides outside the gene matches: 7. CDR1 and CDR2 from the germline V gene are SGHTA and FQGTGA. The CDR3 loop spans 15 amino acids. The CDR3 nucleotides read TGTGCCAGCAGCTTTACTAGCGGTTGGGGCGGGGAGCTGTTTTTT. This sequence encodes CASSFTSGWGGELFF. Using reference TRBV7-3 and TRBJ2-2 for the parts outside the CDR3, the full variable domain is GAGVSQTPSNKVTEKGKYVELRCDPISGHTALYWYRQSLGQGPEFLIYFQGTGAADDSGLPNDRFFAVRPEGSVSTLKIQRTERGDSAVYLCASSFTSGWGGELFFGEGSRLTVL.

This chain connects TRBV6-6 to TRBJ1-4, with D possibly TRBD1 on 6 matching bases. The ends were cut back, 3 bases at V and 6 bases at J, with 14 bases in the middle. This CDR3 comprises 15 residues. Germline V gives CDR1 MNHNY, CDR2 SVGAGI (reference sequence). The CDR3 DNA reads TGTGCCAGCAGTTATGTAACACAGGGAGATGAAAAACTGTTTTTT. Translated, it gives CASSYVTQGDEKLFF.

The rearrangement joins TRBV4-1 to TRBJ2-2; 7 bases are a match to TRBD1. V was pared by 6 bases and J by 6 bases, with 4 bases of the junction left unmatched. The CDR3 runs to 13 residues. CDR1 and CDR2 (germline): MGHRA, YSYEKL. The CDR3 sequence is CASRHRGAGELFF. Written as DNA, the CDR3 is TGCGCCAGCAGGCACAGGGGAGCCGGGGAGCTGTTTTTT.

J is TRBJ1-2 and V is TRBV5-4; possible D gene TRBD1, 6 bases. CDR3 length equals 15 residues. Germline CDR1 and CDR2: SGHNT and YYREEE (reference sequence). V lost 0 bases, J lost 7 bases, and 16 bases lay in between. CDR3 in amino acids: CASSLGGQGPPGYTF. CDR3 nucleotides: TGTGCCAGCAGCTTGGGGGGGCAGGGTCCCCCTGGCTACACCTTC.

The V and J genes are TRBV7-2 and TRBJ2-3, with 13 bases matching TRBD2. This CDR3 spans 16 amino acids. V shed 5 bases and J 2 bases; nucleotides not matched to a gene: 4. The germline V gene has CDR1 SGHTA and CDR2 FQGNSA. The DNA for the CDR3 is TGTGCCAGCAGCCTGGGACTAGCGGGGTCCACAGATACGCAGTATTTT. Residues: CASSLGLAGSTDTQYF.

V gene TRBV11-2 combines with J gene TRBJ1-4; D is uncertain. From germline, CDR1 is SGHAT and CDR2 FQNNGV. V was pared by 1 base and J by 5 bases, with 5 bases between. CDR3 length: 13 amino acids. CDR3 protein: CASSLVPNEKLFF. The CDR3 DNA is TGTGCCAGCAGCTTAGTACCCAATGAAAAACTGTTTTTT.

This clone has a single count. The chain combines TRBV7-9 with TRBJ2-7; 8 nucleotides align to TRBD2. Looked up from germline, CDR1 is SEHNR and CDR2 is FQNEAQ (reference sequence). This CDR3 region has 13 residues. Losses at the gene ends were 4 bases for V and 3 bases for J; bases not matched to a gene: 2. CDR3 in DNA: TGTGCCAGCAGCTCCCTAGCGGGCTACGAGCAGTACTTC. Encoded protein: CASSSLAGYEQYF.

The V and J genes are TRBV9 and TRBJ2-5, with 7 bases identical to TRBD1. CDR3 length: 16 residues. From germline, CDR1 is SGDLS and CDR2 YYNGEE. V gave up 3 bases and J gave up 5 bases; unmatched junction bases: 13. In nucleotides, the CDR3 is TGTGCCAGCAGCGAAGGGACAGCGTTCTCTTGGGAGACCCAGTACTTC. As protein: CASSEGTAFSWETQYF.

The genes are TRBV5-6 and TRBJ1-5; the D is unclear. This CDR3 region has 15 residues. The germline V and J ends were trimmed by 0 bases and 5 bases, with 12 bases remaining between them. CDR1 and CDR2 from the germline V gene are SGHDT and YYEEEE. CDR3 nucleotides: TGTGCCAGCAGCTTGGCAAGTCGGGGAGATCAGCCCCAGCATTTT. Protein product: CASSLASRGDQPQHF.

This clone has just one count. V is TRBV10-3 and J is TRBJ2-5; D is unclear. Germline CDR1 is ENHRY and CDR2 is SYGVKD. Trimming stripped 6 bases from V and 1 base from J, with 9 bases between. This CDR3 has 13 residues. For the CDR3, the DNA is TGTGCCATCAGAACGGATAGCCAAGAGACCCAGTACTTC. Translation gives CAIRTDSQETQYF.

The chain combines TRBV5-4 with TRBJ2-3, with TRBD2 identical over 7 bases. The CDR3 runs to 15 residues. V was pared by 0 bases and J by 2 bases, with 3 bases of the junction left unmatched. Germline loops: CDR1 SGHNT, CDR2 YYREEE (reference sequence). The CDR3 here is CASSLEWDYTDTQYF. The DNA for the CDR3 is TGTGCCAGCAGCTTGGAGTGGGACTACACAGATACGCAGTATTTT. Supplemented by reference TRBV5-4 and TRBJ2-3, the full variable domain reads ETGVTQSPTHLIKTRGQQVTLRCSSQSGHNTVSWYQQALGQGPQFIFQYYREEENGRGNFPPRFSGLQFPNYSSELNVNALELDDSALYLCASSLEWDYTDTQYFGPGTRLTVL.

V gene TRBV19 combines with J gene TRBJ1-2; no definite D call. CDR1 is LNHDA and CDR2 is SQIVND in the germline V gene (reference sequence). The CDR3 runs 12 residues. V was pared by 5 bases and J by 5 bases, with 9 bases between. The CDR3 here is CASSPNRYGYTF. CDR3 DNA sequence: TGTGCCAGTAGTCCCAACAGATATGGCTACACCTTC.